The 26 T cell receptor beta chains given below trace back to one sample, sequenced in a study of human T cells and chemical hapten exposure. TCRdb re-called the RACE reads through MiXCR, storing one row per CDR3 protein. The table has some 380,000 distinct CDR3 sequences, about 4.4% seen once. Stated time point: patch test 1, 2 weeks after DPC sensitization. Treatment reported: therapeutic diphenylcyclopropenone sensitization with weekly scalp DPC. The material was whole blood, obtained in connection with sensitization to the hapten diphenylcyclopropenone (DPC). These receptors all come from a woman aged 45-65 years with alopecia areata. Some clones in this sample may be carry-over from other donors' samples.

This clonotype was found many times. The chain employs TRBV20-1 and TRBJ1-2; D call uncertain. The V end was cut by 0 bases, the J end by 1 base, with 12 bases between. Germline V lookup: CDR1 DFQATT, CDR2 SNEGSKA (reference sequence). The CDR3 spans 15 residues. The CDR3 reads CSARDSRGINYGYTF. The CDR3 nucleotides read TGCAGTGCTAGAGATAGTCGCGGAATTAACTATGGCTACACCTTC.

At least ten counts were recorded for this clonotype. The chain combines TRBV9 with TRBJ2-7, with no clear D. Trimming shortened V by 0 bases and J by 0 bases, and 10 bases separated the two germline ends. Germline values: CDR1 SGDLS, CDR2 YYNGEE. CDR3 size: 15 residues. The CDR3 region has the DNA TGTGCCAGCAGCGTAGACCTACAGAGCTCCTACGAGCAGTACTTC. Translation: CASSVDLQSSYEQYF.

This clonotype was seen ten or more times. The chain employs TRBV6-2 or TRBV6-3 and TRBJ2-1, with 10 bases fitting TRBD2. The junction had 11 bases not matched to a gene; V was cut back by 6 bases and J by 6 bases. Germline CDR1 and CDR2: MNHEY and SVGEGT. The CDR3 is made up of 16 amino acids. The CDR3: CASSPLTSGIANEQFF. CDR3 DNA sequence: TGTGCCAGCAGCCCGCTAACTAGCGGGATCGCCAATGAGCAGTTCTTC.

This clonotype was counted only a few times. This chain joins TRBV9 and TRBJ2-1; a possible D gene is TRBD2 (5 bases). The CDR3 runs to 15 residues. Germline values: CDR1 SGDLS, CDR2 YYNGEE. Deletions cut 4 bases from V and 2 bases from J, with 13 bases between. CDR3 sequence: CASSPSGRTYNEQFF. The CDR3 DNA reads as TGTGCCAGCAGCCCCTCGGGGAGAACCTACAATGAGCAGTTCTTC.

This clonotype was counted only a few times. The rearrangement uses TRBV7-9 and TRBJ1-6; D gene ambiguous. There are 17 residues in the CDR3. The germline V gene encodes CDR1 SEHNR and CDR2 FQNEAQ (reference sequence). V was shortened by 0 bases and J by 10 bases, with 19 bases between the two germline ends. Written as DNA, the CDR3 is TGTGCCAGCAGCTTAGCAGGTCTCACGGGCGCTAAGTCACCCCTCCACTTT. It is translated as CASSLAGLTGAKSPLHF.

In this sample, this clonotype turned up many times. The rearrangement uses TRBV2 and TRBJ2-6, with a possible D match to TRBD2 (5 bases). Trimming left V 4 bases short and J 2 bases short, with 9 bases between. Germline V gene data show CDR1 as SNHLY and CDR2 as FYNNEI. The CDR3 sequence is 15 residues long. In DNA form, the CDR3 reads TGTGCCAGCAGTGCGTCGGGGACTGGGGCCAACGTCCTGACTTTC. Protein: CASSASGTGANVLTF. Drawing the rest from reference TRBV2 and TRBJ2-6, the complete variable domain is EPEVTQTPSHQVTQMGQEVILRCVPISNHLYFYWYRQILGQKVEFLVSFYNNEISEKSEIFDDQFSVERPDGSNFTLKIRSTKLEDSAMYFCASSASGTGANVLTFGAGSRLTVL.

This clonotype was found many times. The V and J genes are TRBV12-3 or TRBV12-4 and TRBJ2-6; D is undetermined. The V end lost 6 bases, the J end lost 0 bases, and 6 bases lay between the germline ends. The CDR3 contains 14 residues. CDR3 in amino acids: CASRDDSGANVLTF. In DNA, the CDR3 is TGTGCCAGCAGGGACGACTCTGGGGCCAACGTCCTGACTTTC.

This clonotype showed up many times. V is TRBV3-1 and J is TRBJ1-1; no reliable D call. Germline assignment: CDR1 LGHDT and CDR2 YNNKEL (reference sequence). The CDR3 extends over 14 amino acids. Deletions cut 1 base from V and 2 bases from J, with 8 bases between. The CDR3 DNA reads TGTGCCAGCAGCCAAGTGGCAGGAAACACTGAAGCTTTCTTT. It encodes CASSQVAGNTEAFF.

This clonotype was counted a few times. The rearrangement joins TRBV7-6 to TRBJ2-3, with 10 bases aligning to TRBD1. Germline V gene data show CDR1 as SGHVS and CDR2 as FNYEAQ. The V gene end was trimmed by 7 bases and the J gene end by 3 bases; junction bases not matched to a gene: 13. This CDR3 contains 17 residues. The CDR3 loop is CASTSQAPGQGTDTQYF. Here the CDR3 DNA reads TGTGCCAGCACCTCCCAAGCCCCGGGACAGGGGACAGATACGCAGTATTTT.

This clonotype has just one count. A clone one base away is much larger, so this may be a read error. This chain links TRBV11-2 with TRBJ1-6; 7 nucleotides align to TRBD1. The CDR3 is 16 amino acids. The germline gives CDR1 SGHAT, CDR2 FQNNGV. For the CDR3, the DNA is TGTGCCAGCAGCGAGACCGGGACAGCACCCAATTCACCCCTCCCCTTT. Its translation is CASSETGTAPNSPLPF.

This clonotype was recorded many times. This chain's CDR3 is CAWSVGANEQFF. The DNA for the CDR3 is TGTGCCTGGAGTGTAGGGGCCAATGAGCAGTTCTTC. The chain carries TRBV30 and TRBJ2-1; perhaps TRBD1 as D (5 bases). Looked up from germline, CDR1 is GTSNPN and CDR2 is SVGIG (reference sequence). V was trimmed by 0 bases and J by 6 bases, leaving 6 bases between them. This CDR3 contains 12 residues.

This clonotype was detected a few times. J is TRBJ1-6 and V is TRBV10-3, with D perhaps TRBD1 (6 bases). V was clipped by 8 bases and J by 8 bases, with 16 bases between them. This CDR3 region has 14 residues. Germline CDR1 reads ENHRY; CDR2 reads SYGVKD. The CDR3 sequence: CAIGRGSGDSPLHF. The CDR3, as DNA: TGTGCCATCGGCAGGGGTTCCGGTGATTCACCCCTCCACTTT.

The chain is built from TRBV29-1 and TRBJ1-2; TRBD1 is a possible D gene (5 bases). Germline loops: CDR1 SQVTM, CDR2 ANQGSEA. Trimming removed 2 bases from V and 3 bases from J, with 10 bases in between. The CDR3 sequence is 13 residues long. The CDR3 DNA reads TGCAGCGTTGAACGGGGGATCGACTATGGCTACACCTTC. Translating it yields CSVERGIDYGYTF.

In its sample, this clonotype was seen many times. V and J are TRBV5-3 and TRBJ1-2; perhaps TRBD1 as D (5 bases). TRBV5-3 has ORF status, its function being uncertain. The CDR3 contains 15 residues. Trimming left V 3 bases short and J 2 bases short, with 14 bases between. The CDR3 reads CARSSSPGKNYGYTF. Written as DNA, the CDR3 is TGTGCCAGAAGCTCTTCGCCAGGGAAGAACTATGGCTACACCTTC.

Ten or more counts support this clonotype. This chain links TRBV11-2 with TRBJ1-5; D not certain. Germline V gives CDR1 SGHAT, CDR2 FQNNGV. The CDR3 covers 16 residues. V was cut by 5 bases and J by 2 bases, with 16 bases left in between. CDR3 protein: CASSPLSRGGNQPQHF. In DNA form, the CDR3 reads TGTGCCAGCAGCCCCCTTTCTCGGGGTGGCAATCAGCCCCAGCATTTT.

This clonotype was observed at least ten times. The rearrangement uses TRBV20-1 and TRBJ2-2, with D uncertain. The CDR3 loop spans 12 amino acids. Germline CDR1 and CDR2: DFQATT and SNEGSKA (reference sequence). V was cut by 5 bases and J by 2 bases, with 6 bases left in between. The CDR3 bases are TGCAGTGCTCTCTCAAACACCGGGGAGCTGTTTTTT. Translating it yields CSALSNTGELFF.

The table lists this clonotype with many counts. The CDR3 sequence is CSAWVATEAFF. The DNA for the CDR3 is TGCAGTGCTTGGGTGGCCACTGAAGCTTTCTTT. This chain links TRBV20-1 with TRBJ1-1, with D hard to call. In germline, CDR1 is DFQATT, CDR2 SNEGSKA (reference sequence). Deletions cut 5 bases from V and 4 bases from J, with 8 bases between. This CDR3 comprises 11 residues.

This clonotype was picked up many times. The V gene is TRBV6-1, the J gene TRBJ2-1; D not certain. This CDR3 has 12 residues. Germline values: CDR1 MNHNS, CDR2 SASEGT. V was cut by 2 bases and J by 10 bases, with 9 bases left in between. CDR3 DNA sequence: TGTGCCAGCAGTGAATGGGGATACGAGCAGTTCTTC. It is translated as CASSEWGYEQFF.

This clonotype was picked up many times. The chain has TRBV12-3 or TRBV12-4 and TRBJ2-3; D is ambiguous. CDR3 length: 10 amino acids. Trimming removed 9 bases at V and 6 bases at J, with 7 bases between. Written as DNA, the CDR3 is TGTGCCAGTTCACAGGATACGCAGTATTTT. This sequence encodes CASSQDTQYF.

This clonotype was seen repeatedly, ten times or more. The rearrangement uses TRBV27 and TRBJ2-5; 12 nucleotides line up with TRBD2. Germline loops: CDR1 MNHEY, CDR2 SMNVEV (reference sequence). This CDR3 has 16 residues. The trim removed 3 bases at V and 6 bases at J, leaving 8 bases unmatched. The CDR3 sequence: CASSLRLAGVLKTQYF. The CDR3 nucleotides are TGTGCCAGCAGTTTGAGACTAGCGGGAGTACTAAAGACCCAGTACTTC.

This clonotype showed up many times. The rearrangement joins TRBV6-5 to TRBJ1-4, with TRBD1 matching 7 bases. V shed 10 bases, J shed 8 bases, and the junction held 7 bases outside the gene matches. The CDR3 is 12 residues long. Germline CDR1 reads MNHEY; CDR2 reads SVGAGI. The CDR3 coding sequence is TGTGCCACCCACCAAGGGGGCGAAAAACTGTTTTTT. Protein: CATHQGGEKLFF.

This clonotype showed up many times. The J gene is TRBJ1-6, the V gene TRBV25-1; D possibly corresponds to TRBD1 (6 bases). Germline loops: CDR1 MGHDK, CDR2 SYGVNS. CDR3 length equals 15 residues. Trimming took 5 bases from V and 3 from J, leaving 11 bases between them. CDR3 coding DNA: TGTGCCAGCAGTCAACTACAGGGCTATAATTCACCCCTCCACTTT. This encodes CASSQLQGYNSPLHF.

The table lists this clonotype with a few counts. V is TRBV6-5 and J is TRBJ2-1; 8 positions match TRBD1. CDR3 length equals 21 residues. V was clipped by 2 bases and J by 0 bases; unmatched bases: 18. Germline CDR1 is MNHEY and CDR2 is SVGAGI. CDR3 sequence reads: CASSYKKWDRMGYSSYNEQFF. The CDR3 region has the DNA TGTGCCAGCAGTTACAAGAAGTGGGACAGGATGGGCTATAGCTCCTACAATGAGCAGTTCTTC.

This clonotype was seen ten or more times. The chain carries TRBV12-5 and TRBJ1-1, with 8 nucleotides matching TRBD1. The germline gives CDR1 LGHNT, CDR2 FRNRAP. The ends lost 0 bases at V and 9 bases at J; junction bases unmatched: 3. This CDR3 has 13 amino acids. The DNA of the CDR3 is TGTGCTAGTGGTTTGGTAAGCAGGGGGCAAGCTTTCTTT. Translation: CASGLVSRGQAFF.

There are many counts of this clonotype. The chain links TRBV29-1 to TRBJ1-2; D ambiguous. The V end lost 4 bases, the J end lost 8 bases, and 11 bases lay between the germline ends. This CDR3 is 11 amino acids long. Per germline, CDR1 SQVTM and CDR2 ANQGSEA. The DNA for the CDR3 is TGCAGCGTTGGCCACCCGCCCGGCTACACCTTC. It codes for CSVGHPPGYTF.

The rearrangement joins TRBV5-1 to TRBJ2-3, with 12 bases identical to TRBD2. Germline loops: CDR1 SGHRS, CDR2 YFSETQ. The CDR3 spans 17 residues. V trimming: 1 base; J trimming: 2 bases; junction bases outside the gene matches: 5. CDR3 amino acids: CASSLPGLAGYTDTQYF. The CDR3 DNA sequence: TGCGCCAGCAGCTTGCCAGGACTAGCGGGGTACACAGATACGCAGTATTTT.